This T cell receptor beta chain originates from a study of T cells in narcolepsy. The data were produced by immunoSEQ multiplex PCR, yet TCRdb's version contains in-frame clones alone and is incomplete. Of about 41,000 clones in the sample, 88% were seen once. Per germline, CDR1 ENHRY and CDR2 SYGVKD. The ends were cut back, 5 bases at V and 1 base at J, with 15 bases in the middle. The CDR3 covers 17 residues. The source of this sequence is a human donor with narcolepsy. The gene calls are TRBV10-3 and TRBJ2-6; the D gene is possibly TRBD2 (5 bases). Sequencing was done on a sample of CD45RA- memory CD4+ T cells from PBMCs. The CDR3 nucleotides read TGTGCCATCAGTTCGAGGGCGGCGTTGTCTGGGGCCAACGTCCTGACTTTC. Residues: CAISSRAALSGANVLTF.